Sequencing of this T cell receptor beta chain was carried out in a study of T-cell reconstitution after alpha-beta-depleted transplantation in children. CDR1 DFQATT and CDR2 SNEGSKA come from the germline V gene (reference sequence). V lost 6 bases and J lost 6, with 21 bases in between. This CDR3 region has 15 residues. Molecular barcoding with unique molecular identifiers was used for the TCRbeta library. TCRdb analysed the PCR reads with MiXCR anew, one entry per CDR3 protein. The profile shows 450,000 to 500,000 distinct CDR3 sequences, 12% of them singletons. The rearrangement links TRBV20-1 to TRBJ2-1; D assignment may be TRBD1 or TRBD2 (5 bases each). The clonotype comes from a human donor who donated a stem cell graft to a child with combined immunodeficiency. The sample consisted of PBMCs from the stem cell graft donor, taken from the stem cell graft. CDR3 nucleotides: TGCAGTGCGTCCCGGGACCACGAGGGTGGCAATGAGCAGTTCTTC. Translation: CSASRDHEGGNEQFF.